This paragraph reports one T cell receptor beta chain. The antigen is not known. The record originates from a study of cytomegalovirus exposure and HLA in healthy donors. Turning to the study itself: Of the donors genotyped, several hundred in all, 65% to 90% fell in the Caucasian-associated ancestry cluster.

This CDR3 contains 16 residues. Germline lookup yields CDR1 KGHSH and CDR2 LQKENI. The V and J ends lost 1 base and 5 bases, in that order; junction bases with no gene match: 10. Overall study findings and caveats: DRB1 showed the most TCR associations and HLA-C the fewest in a later analysis, as rates varied by HLA locus. A further, later analysis showed that HLA-associated TCR beta chains (compared with equally common others) were more clonally expanded. Investigators reported under 200 TCR beta chains as tied to cytomegalovirus.

PCR was performed using 60 Vbeta and 13 Jbeta primers. Repertoires were generated with immunoSEQ multiplex PCR, while TCRdb's copy carries only in-frame clones and drops some. This table has about 300,000 clones, more than 80% appearing once. The sequencing input was PBMCs. This sequence was found in a man aged 35-49 years in good health and CMV-seropositive. The chain joins TRBV18 to TRBJ2-7; 8 positions agree with TRBD1. The CDR3: CASSPLGQGRYNEQYF. CDR3 bases: TGTGCCAGCTCACCACTCGGACAGGGAAGGTACAACGAGCAGTACTTC. Combining the CDR3 with reference TRBV18 and TRBJ2-7 gives the whole variable domain NAGVMQNPRHLVRRRGQEARLRCSPMKGHSHVYWYRQLPEEGLKFMVYLQKENIIDESGMPKERFSAEFPKEGPSILRIQQVVRGDSAAYFCASSPLGQGRYNEQYFGPGTRLTVT.